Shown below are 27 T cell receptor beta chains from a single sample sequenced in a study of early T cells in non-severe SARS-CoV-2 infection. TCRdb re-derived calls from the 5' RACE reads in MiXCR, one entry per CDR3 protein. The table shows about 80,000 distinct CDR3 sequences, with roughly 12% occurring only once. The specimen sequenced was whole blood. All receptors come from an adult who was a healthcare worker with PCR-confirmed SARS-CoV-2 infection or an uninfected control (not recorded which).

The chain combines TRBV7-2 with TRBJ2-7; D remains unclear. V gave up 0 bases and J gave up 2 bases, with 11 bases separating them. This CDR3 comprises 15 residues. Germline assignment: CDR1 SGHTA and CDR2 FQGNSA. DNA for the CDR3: TGTGCCAGCAGCTTAGCGGGCGGAGACCCCTACGAGCAGTACTTC. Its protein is CASSLAGGDPYEQYF.

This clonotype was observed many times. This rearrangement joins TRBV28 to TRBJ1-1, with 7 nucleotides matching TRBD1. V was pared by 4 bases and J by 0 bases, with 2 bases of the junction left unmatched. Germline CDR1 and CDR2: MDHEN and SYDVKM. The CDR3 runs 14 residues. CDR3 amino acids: CASSSQGMNTEAFF. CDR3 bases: TGTGCCAGCAGTTCACAGGGGATGAACACTGAAGCTTTCTTT.

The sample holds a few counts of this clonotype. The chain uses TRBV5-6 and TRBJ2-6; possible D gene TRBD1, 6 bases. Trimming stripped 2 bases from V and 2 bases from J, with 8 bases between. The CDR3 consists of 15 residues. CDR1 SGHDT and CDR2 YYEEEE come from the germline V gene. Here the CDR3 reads CASSFRQAGANVLTF. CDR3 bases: TGTGCCAGCAGCTTCAGACAGGCTGGGGCCAACGTCCTGACTTTC.

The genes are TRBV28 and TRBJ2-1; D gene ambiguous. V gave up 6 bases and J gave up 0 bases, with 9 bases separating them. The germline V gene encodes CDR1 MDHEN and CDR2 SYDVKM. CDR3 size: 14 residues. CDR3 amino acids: CASRLTSSYNEQFF. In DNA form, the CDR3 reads TGTGCCAGCAGACTCACGAGCTCCTACAATGAGCAGTTCTTC.

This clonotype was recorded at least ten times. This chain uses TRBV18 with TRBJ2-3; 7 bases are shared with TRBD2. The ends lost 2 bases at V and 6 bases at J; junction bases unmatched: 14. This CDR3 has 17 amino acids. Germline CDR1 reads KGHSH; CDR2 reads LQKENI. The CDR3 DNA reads TGTGCCAGCTCACCAACCGGGCTAGCGGTTTTGGGGGATACGCAGTATTTT. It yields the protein CASSPTGLAVLGDTQYF. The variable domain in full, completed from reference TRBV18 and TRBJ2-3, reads NAGVMQNPRHLVRRRGQEARLRCSPMKGHSHVYWYRQLPEEGLKFMVYLQKENIIDESGMPKERFSAEFPKEGPSILRIQQVVRGDSAAYFCASSPTGLAVLGDTQYFGPGTRLTVL.

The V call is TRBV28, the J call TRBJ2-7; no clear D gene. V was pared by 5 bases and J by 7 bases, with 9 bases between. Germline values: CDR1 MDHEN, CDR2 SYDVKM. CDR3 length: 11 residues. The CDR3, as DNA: TGTGCCAGCAGTATGCGGAAGGAGCAGTACTTC. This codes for CASSMRKEQYF.

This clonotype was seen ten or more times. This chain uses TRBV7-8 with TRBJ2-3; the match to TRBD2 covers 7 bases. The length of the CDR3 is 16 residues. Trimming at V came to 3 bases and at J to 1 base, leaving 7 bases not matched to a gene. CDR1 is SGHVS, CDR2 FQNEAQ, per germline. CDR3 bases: TGTGCCAGCAGCTTGAGGTCGGGAGGCGGCACAGATACGCAGTATTTT. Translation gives CASSLRSGGGTDTQYF. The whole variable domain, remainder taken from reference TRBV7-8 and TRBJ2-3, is GAGVSQSPRYKVAKRGQDVALRCDPISGHVSLFWYQQALGQGPEFLTYFQNEAQLDKSGLPSDRFFAERPEGSVSTLKIQRTQQEDSAVYLCASSLRSGGGTDTQYFGPGTRLTVL.

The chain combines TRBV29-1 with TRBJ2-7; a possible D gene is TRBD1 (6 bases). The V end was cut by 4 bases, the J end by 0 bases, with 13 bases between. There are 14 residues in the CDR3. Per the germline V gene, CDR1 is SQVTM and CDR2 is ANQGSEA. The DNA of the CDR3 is TGCAGCGTTGTGGCCCGGACAGACTCCTACGAGCAGTACTTC. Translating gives CSVVARTDSYEQYF.

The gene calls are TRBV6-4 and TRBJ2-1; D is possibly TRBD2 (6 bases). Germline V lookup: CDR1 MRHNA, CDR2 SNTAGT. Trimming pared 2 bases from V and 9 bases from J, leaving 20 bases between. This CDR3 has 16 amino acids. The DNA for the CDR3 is TGTGCCAGCAGTGACGATAGCGGAGATGGGAGAGGTGAGCAGTTCTTC. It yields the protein CASSDDSGDGRGEQFF.

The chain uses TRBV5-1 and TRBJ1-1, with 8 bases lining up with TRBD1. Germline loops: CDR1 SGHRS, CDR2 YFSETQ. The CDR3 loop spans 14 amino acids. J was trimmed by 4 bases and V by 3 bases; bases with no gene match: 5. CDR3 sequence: CASSSQGDGTEAFF. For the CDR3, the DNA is TGCGCCAGCAGCTCACAGGGGGACGGCACTGAAGCTTTCTTT. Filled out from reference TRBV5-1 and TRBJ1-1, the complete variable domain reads KAGVTQTPRYLIKTRGQQVTLSCSPISGHRSVSWYQQTPGQGLQFLFEYFSETQRNKGNFPGRFSGRQFSNSRSEMNVSTLELGDSALYLCASSSQGDGTEAFFGQGTRLTVV.

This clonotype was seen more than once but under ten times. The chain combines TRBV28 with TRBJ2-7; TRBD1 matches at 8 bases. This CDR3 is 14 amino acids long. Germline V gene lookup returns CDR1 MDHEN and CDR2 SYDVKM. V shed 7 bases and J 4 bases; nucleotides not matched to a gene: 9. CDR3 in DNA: TGTGCCAGCACCTCAGGGGGCGCATATTACGAGCAGTACTTC. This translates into CASTSGGAYYEQYF.

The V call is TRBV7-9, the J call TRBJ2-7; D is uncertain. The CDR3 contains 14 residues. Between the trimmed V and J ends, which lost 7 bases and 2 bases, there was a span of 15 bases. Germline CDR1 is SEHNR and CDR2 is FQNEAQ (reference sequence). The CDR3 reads CASTSDRTTYEQYF. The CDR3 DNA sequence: TGTGCCAGCACCAGTGACCGGACGACCTACGAGCAGTACTTC.

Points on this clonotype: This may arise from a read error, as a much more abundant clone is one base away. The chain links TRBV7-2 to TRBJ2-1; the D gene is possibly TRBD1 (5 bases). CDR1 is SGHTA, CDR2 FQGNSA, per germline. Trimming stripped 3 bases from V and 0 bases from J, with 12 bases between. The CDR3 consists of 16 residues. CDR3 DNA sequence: TGTGCCAGCAGCTTTCAGGGCAAAAGCTCCTACAATGAGCAGTTCTTC. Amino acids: CASSFQGKSSYNEQFF.

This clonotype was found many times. The chain's CDR3 is CASRWGNSPLHF. The CDR3 DNA reads TGTGCCAGCCGGTGGGGGAATTCACCCCTCCACTTT. V usage is TRBV28 and J usage is TRBJ1-6; D may be TRBD1 (5 bases). There are 12 residues in the CDR3. In germline, CDR1 is MDHEN, CDR2 SYDVKM. V gave up 8 bases and J gave up 7 bases, with 9 bases separating them.

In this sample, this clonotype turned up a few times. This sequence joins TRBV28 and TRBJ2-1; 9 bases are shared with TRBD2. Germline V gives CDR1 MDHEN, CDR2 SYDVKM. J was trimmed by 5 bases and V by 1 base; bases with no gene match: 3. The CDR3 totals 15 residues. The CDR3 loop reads CASSLLAGAHNEQFF. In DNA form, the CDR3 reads TGTGCCAGCAGTTTATTAGCGGGAGCACACAATGAGCAGTTCTTC.

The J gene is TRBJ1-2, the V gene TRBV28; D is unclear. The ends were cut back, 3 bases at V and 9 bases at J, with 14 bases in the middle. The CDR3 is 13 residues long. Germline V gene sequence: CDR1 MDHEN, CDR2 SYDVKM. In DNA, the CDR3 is TGTGCCAGCAGTTTCATTGGGAGGGAACGCTACACCTTC. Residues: CASSFIGRERYTF.

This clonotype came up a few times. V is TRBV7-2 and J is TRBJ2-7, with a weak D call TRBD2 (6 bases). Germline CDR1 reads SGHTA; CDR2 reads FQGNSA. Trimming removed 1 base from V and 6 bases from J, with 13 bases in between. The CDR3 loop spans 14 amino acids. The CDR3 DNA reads TGTGCCAGCAGCTTAGTGTCCGGGGGTAGCGAGCAGTACTTC. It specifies CASSLVSGGSEQYF.

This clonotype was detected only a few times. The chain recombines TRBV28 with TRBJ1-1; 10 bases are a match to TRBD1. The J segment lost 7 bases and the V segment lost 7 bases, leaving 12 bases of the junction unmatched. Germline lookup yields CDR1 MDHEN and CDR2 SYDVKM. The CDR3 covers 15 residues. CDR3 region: CASTPWGDRGREAFF. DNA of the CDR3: TGTGCCAGCACTCCCTGGGGGGACAGGGGCCGTGAAGCTTTCTTT. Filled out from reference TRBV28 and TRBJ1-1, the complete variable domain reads DVKVTQSSRYLVKRTGEKVFLECVQDMDHENMFWYRQDPGLGLRLIYFSYDVKMKEKGDIPEGYSVSREKKERFSLILESASTNQTSMYLCASTPWGDRGREAFFGQGTRLTVV.

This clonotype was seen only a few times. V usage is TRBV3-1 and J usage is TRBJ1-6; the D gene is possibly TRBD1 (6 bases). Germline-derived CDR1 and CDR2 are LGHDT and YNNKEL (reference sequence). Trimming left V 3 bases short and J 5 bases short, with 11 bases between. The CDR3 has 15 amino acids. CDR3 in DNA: TGTGCCAGCAGCCAGTGGACAGTTAATAATTCACCCCTCCACTTT. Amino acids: CASSQWTVNNSPLHF.

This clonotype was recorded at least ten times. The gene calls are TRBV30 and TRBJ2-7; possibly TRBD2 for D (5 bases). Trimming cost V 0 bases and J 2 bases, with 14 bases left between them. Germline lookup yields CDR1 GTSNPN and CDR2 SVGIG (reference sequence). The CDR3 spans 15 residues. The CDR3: CAWSVRDGSAYEQYF. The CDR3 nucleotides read TGTGCCTGGAGTGTACGGGATGGTTCCGCCTACGAGCAGTACTTC.

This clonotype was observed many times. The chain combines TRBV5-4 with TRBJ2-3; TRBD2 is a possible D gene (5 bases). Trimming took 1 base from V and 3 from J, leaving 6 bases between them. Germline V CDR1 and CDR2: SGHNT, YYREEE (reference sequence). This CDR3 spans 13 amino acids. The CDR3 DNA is TGTGCCAGCAGCTTGACTAGTACAGATACGCAGTATTTT. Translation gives CASSLTSTDTQYF.

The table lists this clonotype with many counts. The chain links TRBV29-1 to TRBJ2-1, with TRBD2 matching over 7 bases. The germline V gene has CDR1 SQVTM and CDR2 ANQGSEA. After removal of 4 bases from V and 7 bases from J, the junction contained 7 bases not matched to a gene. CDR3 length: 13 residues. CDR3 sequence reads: CSVGGGRLNEQFF. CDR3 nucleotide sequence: TGCAGCGTTGGGGGGGGTAGGCTTAATGAGCAGTTCTTC.

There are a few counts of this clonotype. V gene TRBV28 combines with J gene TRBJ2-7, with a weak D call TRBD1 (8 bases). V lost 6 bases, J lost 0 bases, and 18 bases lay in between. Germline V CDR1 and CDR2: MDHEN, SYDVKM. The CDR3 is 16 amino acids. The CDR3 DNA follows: TGTGCCAGCAGGCGGACAGGGCGGGGGAGCTCCTACGAGCAGTACTTC. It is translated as CASRRTGRGSSYEQYF.

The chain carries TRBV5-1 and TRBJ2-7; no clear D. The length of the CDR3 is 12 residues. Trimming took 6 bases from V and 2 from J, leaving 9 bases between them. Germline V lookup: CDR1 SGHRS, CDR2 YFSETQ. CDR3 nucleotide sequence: TGCGCCAGCAAAGAAGGGCCCTACGAGCAGTACTTC. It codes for CASKEGPYEQYF.

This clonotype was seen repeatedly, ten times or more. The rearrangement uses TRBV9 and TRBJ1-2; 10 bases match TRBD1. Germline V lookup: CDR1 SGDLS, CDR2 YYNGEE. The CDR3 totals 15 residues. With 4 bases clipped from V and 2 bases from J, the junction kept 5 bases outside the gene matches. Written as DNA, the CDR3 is TGTGCCAGCAGCCCGCGGGACAGGGGAAACTATGGCTACACCTTC. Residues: CASSPRDRGNYGYTF.

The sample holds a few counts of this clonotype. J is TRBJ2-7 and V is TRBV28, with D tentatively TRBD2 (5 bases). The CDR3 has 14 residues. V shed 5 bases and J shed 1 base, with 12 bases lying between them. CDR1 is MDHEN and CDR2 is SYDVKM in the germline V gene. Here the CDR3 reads CASSRRVNSYEQYF. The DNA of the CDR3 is TGTGCCAGCAGTAGGCGGGTAAATTCCTACGAGCAGTACTTC.

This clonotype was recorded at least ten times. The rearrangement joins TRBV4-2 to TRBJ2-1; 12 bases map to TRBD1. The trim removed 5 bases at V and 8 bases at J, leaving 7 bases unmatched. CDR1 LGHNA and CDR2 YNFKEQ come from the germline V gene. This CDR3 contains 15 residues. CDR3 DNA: TGTGCCAGCAGCAGGCCGGGACAGGGGGCTTATGAGCAGTTCTTC. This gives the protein CASSRPGQGAYEQFF.